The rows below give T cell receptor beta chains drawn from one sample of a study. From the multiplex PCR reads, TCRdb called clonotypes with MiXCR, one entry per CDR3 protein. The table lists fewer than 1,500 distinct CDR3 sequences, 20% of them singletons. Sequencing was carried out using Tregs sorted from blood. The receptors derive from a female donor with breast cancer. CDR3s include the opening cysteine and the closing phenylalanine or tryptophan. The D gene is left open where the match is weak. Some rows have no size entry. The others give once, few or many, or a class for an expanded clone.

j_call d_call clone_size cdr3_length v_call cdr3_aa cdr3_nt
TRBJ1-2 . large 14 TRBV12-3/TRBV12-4 CASRRTAANYGYTF TGTGCCAGCAGGAGGACAGCAGCTAACTATGGCTACACCTTC
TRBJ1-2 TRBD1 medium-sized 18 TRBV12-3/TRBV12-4 CASSSPTGEVWSYSGYTF TGTGCCAGCAGTTCACCGACAGGGGAGGTCTGGTCGTATAGTGGCTACACCTTC
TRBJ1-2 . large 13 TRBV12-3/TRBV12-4 CASSFPKGHGYTF TGTGCCAGCAGTTTTCCTAAGGGCCATGGCTACACCTTC
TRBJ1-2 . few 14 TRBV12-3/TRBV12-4 CASSFDPGDYGYTF TGTGCCAGCAGTTTTGATCCAGGGGACTATGGCTACACCTTC
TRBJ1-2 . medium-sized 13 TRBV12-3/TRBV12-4 CASSQTEGEGYTF TGTGCCAGCAGTCAGACAGAGGGCGAGGGCTACACCTTC
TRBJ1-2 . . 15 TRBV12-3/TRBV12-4 CASSQTGTNNYGYTF TGTGCCAGCAGTCAAACCGGGACAAATAACTATGGCTACACCTTC
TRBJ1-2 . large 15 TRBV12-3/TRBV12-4 CASSLLPGPFYGYTF TGTGCCAGCAGTTTACTTCCGGGACCGTTCTATGGCTACACCTTC
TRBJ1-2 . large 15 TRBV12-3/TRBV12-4 CASSLSSGVGESYTF TGTGCCAGCAGTTTGAGCTCCGGGGTAGGAGAGAGCTACACCTTC
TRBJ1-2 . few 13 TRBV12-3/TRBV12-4 CTSSLDGNYGYTF TGTACCAGCAGTTTAGACGGCAACTATGGCTACACCTTC
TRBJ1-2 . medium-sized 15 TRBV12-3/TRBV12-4 CASTPRGLANYGYTF TGTGCCAGCACCCCTAGGGGCCTAGCTAACTATGGCTACACCTTC